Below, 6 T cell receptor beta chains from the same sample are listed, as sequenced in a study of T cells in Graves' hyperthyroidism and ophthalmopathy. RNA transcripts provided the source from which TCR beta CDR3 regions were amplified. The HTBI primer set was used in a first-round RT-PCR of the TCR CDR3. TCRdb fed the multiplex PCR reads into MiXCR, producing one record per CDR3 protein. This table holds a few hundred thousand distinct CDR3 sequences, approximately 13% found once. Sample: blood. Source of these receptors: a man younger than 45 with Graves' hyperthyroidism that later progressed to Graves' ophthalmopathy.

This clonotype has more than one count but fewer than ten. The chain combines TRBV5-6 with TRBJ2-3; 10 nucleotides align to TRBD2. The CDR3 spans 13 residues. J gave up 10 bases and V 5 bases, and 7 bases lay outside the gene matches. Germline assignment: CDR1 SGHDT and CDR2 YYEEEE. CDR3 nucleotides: TGTGCCAGCAGTCAAGCGGGGGGGCCCTCGCAGTATTTT. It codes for CASSQAGGPSQYF.

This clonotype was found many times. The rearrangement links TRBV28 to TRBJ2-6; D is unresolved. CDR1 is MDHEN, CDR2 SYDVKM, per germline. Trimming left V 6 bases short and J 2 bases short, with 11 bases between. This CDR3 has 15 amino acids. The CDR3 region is CASSHPQPGANVLTF. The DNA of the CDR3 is TGTGCCAGCAGCCATCCCCAACCTGGGGCCAACGTCCTGACTTTC.

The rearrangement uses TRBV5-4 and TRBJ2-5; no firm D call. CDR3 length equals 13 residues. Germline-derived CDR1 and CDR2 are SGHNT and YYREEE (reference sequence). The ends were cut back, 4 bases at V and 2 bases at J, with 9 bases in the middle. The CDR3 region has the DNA TGTGCCAGCAGCGAGGCGACACAAGAGACCCAGTACTTC. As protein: CASSEATQETQYF.

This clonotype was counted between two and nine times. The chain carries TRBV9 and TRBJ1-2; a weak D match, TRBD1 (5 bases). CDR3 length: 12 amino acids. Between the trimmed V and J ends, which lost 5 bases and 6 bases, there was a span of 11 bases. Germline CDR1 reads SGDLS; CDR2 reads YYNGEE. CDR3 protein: CASRKTEDGYTF. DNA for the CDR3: TGTGCCAGCAGGAAGACAGAGGATGGCTACACCTTC.

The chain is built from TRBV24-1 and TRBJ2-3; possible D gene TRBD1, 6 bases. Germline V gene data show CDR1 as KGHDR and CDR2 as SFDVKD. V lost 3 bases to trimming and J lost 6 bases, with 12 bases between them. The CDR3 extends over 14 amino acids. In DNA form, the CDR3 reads TGTGCCACCAGTGATATGGGGGCCCGGGATACGCAGTATTTT. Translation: CATSDMGARDTQYF.

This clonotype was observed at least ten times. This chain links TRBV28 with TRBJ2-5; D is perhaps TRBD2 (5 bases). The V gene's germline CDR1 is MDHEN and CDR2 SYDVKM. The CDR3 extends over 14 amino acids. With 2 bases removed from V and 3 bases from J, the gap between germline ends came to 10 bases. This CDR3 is CASSLPRLKETQYF. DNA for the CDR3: TGTGCCAGCAGTTTACCTCGACTAAAAGAGACCCAGTACTTC.